The 8 T cell receptor beta chains given below trace back to one sample, sequenced in a study of early T cells in non-severe SARS-CoV-2 infection. One entry per CDR3 protein results from TCRdb running MiXCR on the 5' RACE reads. This table holds more than 70,000 distinct CDR3 sequences, over 9% found once. The material sequenced was whole blood, taken at baseline. These receptors were collected from an adult who was a healthcare worker with PCR-confirmed SARS-CoV-2 infection or an uninfected control (not recorded which).

This clonotype was observed many times. The chain joins TRBV6-2 or TRBV6-3 to TRBJ2-1; 9 positions match TRBD2. V gave up 0 bases and J gave up 4 bases; unmatched junction bases: 7. Germline CDR1 MNHEY, CDR2 SVGEGT. CDR3 length equals 17 residues. The CDR3 DNA reads as TGTGCCAGCAGTTACTCCCCGGCGGGGGGGCTGTACAATGAGCAGTTCTTC. Its translation: CASSYSPAGGLYNEQFF.

This sequence joins TRBV6-6 and TRBJ1-2; TRBD1 matches at 7 bases. The CDR3 loop spans 15 amino acids. Unmatched junction bases numbered 13, after V lost 6 bases and J lost 6 bases. The germline V gene has CDR1 MNHNY and CDR2 SVGAGI (reference sequence). The CDR3 DNA is TGTGCCAGCAGAAGCTCAGGGACAGACCTTCATGGCTACACCTTC. It specifies CASRSSGTDLHGYTF.

This clonotype showed up just a few times. The chain couples TRBV28 to TRBJ2-7; possibly TRBD1 for D (7 bases). The germline gives CDR1 MDHEN, CDR2 SYDVKM. With 4 bases removed from V and 3 bases from J, the gap between germline ends came to 13 bases. The CDR3 spans 14 residues. The CDR3: CASSSQGGFYEQYF. The CDR3 DNA reads TGTGCCAGCAGTTCTCAGGGGGGATTCTACGAGCAGTACTTC.

This clonotype was seen a few times. This rearrangement joins TRBV20-1 to TRBJ2-3, with 11 nucleotides matching TRBD2. The CDR3 has 18 residues. J lost 2 bases, V lost 5 bases, and 15 bases had no gene match. Germline V gene data show CDR1 as DFQATT and CDR2 as SNEGSKA (reference sequence). The CDR3 is CSASQGMGTSGITDTQYF. CDR3 DNA: TGCAGTGCTTCCCAGGGTATGGGGACTAGCGGAATCACAGATACGCAGTATTTT.

Only a few counts were recorded for this clonotype. As DNA, the CDR3 is TGTGCCAGCAGCTTACCCCGCGTCGCAGGCCCAAACACCGGGGAGCTGTTTTTT. This encodes CASSLPRVAGPNTGELFF. The chain combines TRBV7-9 with TRBJ2-2; D gene unclear. Germline V gene sequence: CDR1 SEHNR, CDR2 FQNEAQ (reference sequence). With 2 bases removed from V and 2 bases from J, the gap between germline ends came to 18 bases. The CDR3 loop spans 18 amino acids.

This clonotype appeared many times. CDR3 region: CASSHGLAADNEQFF. The CDR3 DNA sequence: TGCGCCAGCAGCCACGGACTAGCGGCTGACAATGAGCAGTTCTTC. The chain uses TRBV5-1 and TRBJ2-1; TRBD2 aligns across 10 bases. Germline CDR1 is SGHRS and CDR2 is YFSETQ. Trimming cost V 4 bases and J 5 bases; bases outside gene matches: 6. The CDR3 runs to 15 residues.

The chain recombines TRBV7-8 with TRBJ2-3; 9 bases map to TRBD2. Germline V CDR1 and CDR2: SGHVS, FQNEAQ. The CDR3 covers 16 residues. The ends lost 0 bases at V and 2 bases at J; junction bases unmatched: 3. In DNA, the CDR3 is TGTGCCAGCAGCTTAGCGGGGACTAGCTACACAGATACGCAGTATTTT. It translates to CASSLAGTSYTDTQYF.

This clonotype was counted only a few times. The chain joins TRBV6-4 to TRBJ1-5; D is unclear. CDR3 length: 13 amino acids. V was shortened by 4 bases and J by 3 bases, with 7 bases between the two germline ends. CDR1 is MRHNA and CDR2 is SNTAGT in the germline V gene. CDR3 residues: CASSAEVNQPQHF. In nucleotides, the CDR3 is TGTGCCAGCAGTGCCGAAGTCAATCAGCCCCAGCATTTT.